This T cell receptor (beta chain) was sequenced for a study of T-cell reconstitution after alpha-beta-depleted transplantation in children. Study findings and constraints: After transplant, at about two months, alpha-beta T cells were reportedly derived from several hundred expanded graft clones. Newly made T cells mostly supplied T-cell counts and diversity one year after transplant. Day-60 TCRbeta diversity that was high in some patients was derived from surviving recipient T cells and thymic progenitors.

V was cut by 1 base and J by 7 bases, with 12 bases left in between. CDR3 length: 13 residues. Germline CDR1 is SGDLS and CDR2 is YYNGEE. Molecular barcoding with unique molecular identifiers was used for the TCRbeta library. TCRdb called the PCR reads again in MiXCR, with one record for every CDR3 protein. The data show around 300,000 distinct CDR3 sequences, roughly 25% seen once. Note on this clonotype: Its antigen remains unknown.

This specimen consisted of PBMCs, mostly from graft donor cells, obtained 180 days after TCRalphabeta/CD19-depleted stem cell transplant. This clonotype was sampled from a male patient younger than 18 who had a stem cell transplant for acute lymphoblastic leukemia, so the T cells may come from the graft donor. The rearrangement links TRBV9 to TRBJ2-7, with D unclear. CDR3 residues: CASSVRSAGEQYF. The CDR3 DNA reads TGTGCCAGCAGCGTACGGTCGGCCGGGGAGCAGTACTTC.